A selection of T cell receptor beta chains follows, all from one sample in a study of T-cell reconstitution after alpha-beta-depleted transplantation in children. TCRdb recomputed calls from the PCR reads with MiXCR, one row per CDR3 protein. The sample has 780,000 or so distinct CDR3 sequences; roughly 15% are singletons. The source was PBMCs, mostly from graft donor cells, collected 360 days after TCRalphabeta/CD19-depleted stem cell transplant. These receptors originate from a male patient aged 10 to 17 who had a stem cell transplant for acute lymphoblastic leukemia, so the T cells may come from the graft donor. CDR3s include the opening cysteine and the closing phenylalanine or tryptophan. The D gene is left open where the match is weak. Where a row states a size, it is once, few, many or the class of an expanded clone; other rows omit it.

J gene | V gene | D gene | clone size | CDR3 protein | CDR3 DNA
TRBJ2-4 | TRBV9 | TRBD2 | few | CASSVVTSELKNIQYF | TGTGCCAGCAGCGTAGTCACTAGCGAGCTCAAAAACATTCAGTACTTC
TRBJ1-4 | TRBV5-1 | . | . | CASSPELATNEKLFF | TGCGCCAGCAGCCCGGAGCTGGCAACTAATGAAAAACTGTTTTTT
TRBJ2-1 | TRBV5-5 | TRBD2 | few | CASSYRAGVPDEQFF | TGTGCCAGCAGCTACCGAGCGGGAGTACCGGATGAGCAGTTCTTC
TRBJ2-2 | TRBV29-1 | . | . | CSISRANTGELFF | TGCAGCATATCGCGTGCTAACACCGGGGAGCTGTTTTTT
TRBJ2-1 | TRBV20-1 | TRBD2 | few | CSAARGLVFPYNEQFF | TGCAGTGCTGCGCGGGGACTAGTGTTTCCTTACAATGAGCAGTTCTTC
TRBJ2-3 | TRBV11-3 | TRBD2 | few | CASSSGLLGTDTQYF | TGTGCCAGCAGCTCGGGACTACTGGGCACAGATACGCAGTATTTT
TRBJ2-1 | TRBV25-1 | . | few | CASTAWGGPDYNEQFF | TGTGCCAGCACCGCCTGGGGAGGACCCGACTACAATGAGCAGTTCTTC
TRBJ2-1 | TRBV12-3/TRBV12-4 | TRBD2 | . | CASSLRLAVHNEQFF | TGTGCCAGCAGTCTTCGACTAGCGGTGCACAATGAGCAGTTCTTC
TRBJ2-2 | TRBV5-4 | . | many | CASSQQGTGELFF | TGTGCCAGCAGCCAGCAGGGCACCGGGGAGCTGTTTTTT
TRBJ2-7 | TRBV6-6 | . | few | CASSFGPEQYF | TGTGCCAGCAGTTTCGGACCCGAGCAGTACTTC
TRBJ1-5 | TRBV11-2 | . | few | CASSVTVPNQPQHF | TGTGCCAGCAGCGTAACGGTACCGAATCAGCCCCAGCATTTT
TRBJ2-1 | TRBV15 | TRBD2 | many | CATSREGTSGIYNEQFF | TGTGCCACCAGCAGAGAGGGGACTAGCGGGATCTACAATGAGCAGTTCTTC
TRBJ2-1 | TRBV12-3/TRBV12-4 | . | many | CASSLKREQFF | TGTGCCAGCAGTTTAAAACGGGAGCAGTTCTTC
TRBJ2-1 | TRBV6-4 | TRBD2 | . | CASSGTSGSGNEQFF | TGTGCCAGCAGTGGGACTAGCGGGAGTGGCAATGAGCAGTTCTTC
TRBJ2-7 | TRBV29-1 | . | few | CSVVLQHYEQYF | TGCAGCGTTGTCCTCCAGCACTACGAGCAGTACTTC
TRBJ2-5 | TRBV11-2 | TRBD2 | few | CASSLVTSGIGETQYF | TGTGCCAGCAGCTTAGTGACTAGCGGGATCGGGGAGACCCAGTACTTC
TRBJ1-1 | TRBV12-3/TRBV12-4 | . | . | CASRPRGVEGTEAFF | TGTGCCAGCAGGCCTAGGGGGGTAGAGGGCACTGAAGCTTTCTTT
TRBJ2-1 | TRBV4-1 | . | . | CASSPPGGVGYNEQFF | TGCGCCAGCAGCCCACCCGGCGGGGTTGGCTACAATGAGCAGTTCTTC
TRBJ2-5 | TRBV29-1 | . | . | CSVPSGPQETQYF | TGCAGCGTTCCATCGGGACCACAAGAGACCCAGTACTTC
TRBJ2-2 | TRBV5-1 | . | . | CASSIMLQGKEGTGELFF | TGCGCCAGCAGCATTATGTTACAGGGAAAAGAGGGAACCGGGGAGCTGTTTTTT
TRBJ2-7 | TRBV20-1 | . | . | CSARDVEAVFSYEQYF | TGCAGTGCTAGAGATGTAGAGGCGGTTTTCTCCTACGAGCAGTACTTC
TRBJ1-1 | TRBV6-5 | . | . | CASSPLQIMNTEAFF | TGTGCCAGCAGCCCCCTACAGATTATGAACACTGAAGCTTTCTTT
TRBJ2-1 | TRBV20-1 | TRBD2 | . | CSARVAGGLMNEQFF | TGCAGTGCTAGAGTGGCGGGAGGTCTCATGAATGAGCAGTTCTTC
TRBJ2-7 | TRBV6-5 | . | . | CASSYSLNYEQYF | TGTGCCAGCAGTTACTCGTTAAACTACGAGCAGTACTTC
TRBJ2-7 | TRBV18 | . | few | CASSPLSGTLSYEQYF | TGTGCCAGCTCACCACTCTCCGGGACGCTCTCCTACGAGCAGTACTTC
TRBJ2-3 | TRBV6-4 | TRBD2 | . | CASRSGRAGDTQYF | TGTGCCAGCAGGAGCGGGAGGGCCGGGGATACGCAGTATTTT
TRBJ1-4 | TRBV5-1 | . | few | CASSLDTTNEKLFF | TGCGCCAGCAGCCTGGACACGACTAATGAAAAACTGTTTTTT
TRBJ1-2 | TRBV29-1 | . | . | CSVSSKSYGYTF | TGCAGCGTTTCTAGCAAGTCCTATGGCTACACCTTC
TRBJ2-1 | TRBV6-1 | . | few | CATDLLGASYNEQFF | TGTGCCACCGACTTATTGGGGGCGTCCTATAATGAGCAGTTCTTC
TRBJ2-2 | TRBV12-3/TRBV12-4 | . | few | CASSSPEEPDGGQLTGELFF | TGTGCCAGCAGTTCTCCCGAAGAGCCTGACGGGGGACAACTCACCGGGGAGCTGTTTTTT
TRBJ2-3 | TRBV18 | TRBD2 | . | CASSPDSGSMADTQYF | TGTGCCAGCTCACCGGATAGCGGGAGTATGGCAGATACGCAGTATTTT
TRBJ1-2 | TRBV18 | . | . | CASSPLSGLYGYTF | TGTGCCAGCTCACCGCTATCAGGGCTCTATGGCTACACCTTC
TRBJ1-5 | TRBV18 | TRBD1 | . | CASSPVGTGSIRPQHF | TGTGCCAGCTCACCCGTCGGGACAGGGTCAATCAGGCCCCAGCATTTT
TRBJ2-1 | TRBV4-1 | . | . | CASSQAKGAYNEQFF | TGCGCCAGCAGCCAAGCAAAGGGGGCCTACAATGAGCAGTTCTTC
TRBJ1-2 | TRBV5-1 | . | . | CASSLVPVYGYTF | TGCGCCAGCAGCTTGGTGCCCGTCTATGGCTACACCTTC